This TCR beta chain appears in the sequencing data of a study of T cell repertoires in cytomegalovirus infection. Whole-study findings and limits: CMV-specific HLA-C-restricted TCR beta clonotypes dominated the ex vivo response.

TCRdb ran MiXCR on the reads and lists one entry per CDR3 protein. The sample lists a few hundred thousand distinct CDR3 sequences; 25% to 30% were seen once. With regard to this clonotype: Antigen: not known.

Germline CDR1 is SEHNR and CDR2 is FQNEAQ (reference sequence). The CDR3 is 15 amino acids. After removal of 0 bases from V and 2 bases from J, the junction contained 2 bases not matched to a gene. This TCR came from a human donor in good health (CMV status not recorded). Some clones in this sample may be carry-over from other donors' samples. The starting material was cultured PBMCs, obtained from culture after CMV antigen stimulation. The rearrangement joins TRBV7-9 to TRBJ2-5; TRBD2 matches 8 bases. The CDR3 spells CASSLALAAQETQYF. The CDR3 nucleotides read TGTGCCAGCAGCTTAGCACTAGCGGCACAAGAGACCCAGTACTTC.